The 23 T cell receptor beta chains below come from one sample, sequenced in a study of control samples from healthy donors and cancer patients. Sequenced by immunoSEQ multiplex PCR; TCRdb stores in-frame clones only, minus some. The sample includes approximately 180,000 clones, under 95% of them seen just once. The sequenced sample consisted of blood. These receptors all stem from a woman between 18 and 29 years old in good health.

The chain recombines TRBV18 with TRBJ1-1; D possibly corresponds to TRBD1 (5 bases). There are 15 residues in the CDR3. Trimming shortened V by 2 bases and J by 0 bases, and 10 bases separated the two germline ends. Germline V gene data show CDR1 as KGHSH and CDR2 as LQKENI. The CDR3 loop reads CASSPGASVNTEAFF. The CDR3 DNA reads TGTGCCAGCTCACCAGGGGCTTCGGTGAACACTGAAGCTTTCTTT. The full variable domain, rest sourced from reference TRBV18 and TRBJ1-1, is NAGVMQNPRHLVRRRGQEARLRCSPMKGHSHVYWYRQLPEEGLKFMVYLQKENIIDESGMPKERFSAEFPKEGPSILRIQQVVRGDSAAYFCASSPGASVNTEAFFGQGTRLTVV.

The chain has TRBV27 and TRBJ1-6; D perhaps matches TRBD1 (5 bases). The V end was cut by 5 bases, the J end by 9 bases, with 26 bases between. This CDR3 has 18 amino acids. Germline V CDR1 and CDR2: MNHEY, SMNVEV (reference sequence). Here the CDR3 DNA reads TGTGCCAGCAGTGAAGCAGTTTGGTTGGGAGGGGCTGGTTCACCCCTCCACTTT. Protein sequence: CASSEAVWLGGAGSPLHF.

The J gene is TRBJ1-1, the V gene TRBV7-2; no reliable D call. Trimming removed 2 bases at V and 2 bases at J, with 12 bases between. In germline, CDR1 is SGHTA, CDR2 FQGNSA. This CDR3 has 15 amino acids. CDR3 in DNA: TGTGCCAGCAGCTTAATGGCCCGGGGAAACACTGAAGCTTTCTTT. It codes for CASSLMARGNTEAFF.

The rearrangement links TRBV28 to TRBJ1-1; D call uncertain. Between the trimmed V and J ends, which lost 2 bases and 4 bases, there was a span of 14 bases. Germline assignment: CDR1 MDHEN and CDR2 SYDVKM. The CDR3 has 15 amino acids. The CDR3 DNA follows: TGTGCCAGCAGTTTAGTTAGGGCAGGAGGCACTGAAGCTTTCTTT. Translation gives CASSLVRAGGTEAFF.

The chain is built from TRBV28 and TRBJ2-3; 7 nucleotides align to TRBD1. The V gene's germline CDR1 is MDHEN and CDR2 SYDVKM. V shed 6 bases and J 2 bases; nucleotides not matched to a gene: 14. The CDR3 spans 17 residues. The CDR3 protein is CASSSPLTGEITDTQYF. As DNA, the CDR3 is TGTGCCAGCAGCTCCCCCCTAACAGGGGAAATCACAGATACGCAGTATTTT.

The CDR3 region is CASSLSSDTEAFF. In nucleotides, the CDR3 is TGTGCCAGCAGCTTAAGTAGCGACACTGAAGCTTTCTTT. V and J are TRBV7-3 and TRBJ1-1; D not resolved. The germline CDR1 and CDR2 sequences are SGHTA and FQGTGA. Trimming took 1 base from V and 3 from J, leaving 6 bases between them. This CDR3 contains 13 residues.

The chain combines TRBV5-6 with TRBJ1-1; no clear D. The V gene's germline CDR1 is SGHDT and CDR2 YYEEEE. V dropped 1 base and J dropped 5 bases, with 18 bases sitting between them. This CDR3 comprises 16 residues. The CDR3 is CASSLSGWAEETEAFF. The DNA for the CDR3 is TGTGCCAGCAGCTTGTCGGGCTGGGCCGAAGAGACTGAAGCTTTCTTT.

This chain connects TRBV7-6 to TRBJ1-1; no firm D call. The germline gives CDR1 SGHVS, CDR2 FNYEAQ. The CDR3 sequence is 13 residues long. Trimming cost V 1 base and J 5 bases, with 8 bases left between them. The CDR3 is CASSLGRWTEAFF. As DNA, the CDR3 is TGTGCCAGCAGCTTAGGGAGATGGACTGAAGCTTTCTTT.

V is TRBV9 and J is TRBJ2-3, with D perhaps matching TRBD1 (7 bases). The CDR3 is 15 amino acids. Germline CDR1 is SGDLS and CDR2 is YYNGEE. Trimming stripped 5 bases from V and 2 bases from J, with 15 bases between. CDR3 protein: CASSTQGGITDTQYF. The CDR3 DNA is TGTGCCAGCAGTACCCAGGGGGGAATCACAGATACGCAGTATTTT. The full variable domain, with the rest looked up from reference TRBV9 and TRBJ2-3, is DSGVTQTPKHLITATGQRVTLRCSPRSGDLSVYWYQQSLDQGLQFLIQYYNGEERAKGNILERFSAQQFPDLHSELNLSSLELGDSALYFCASSTQGGITDTQYFGPGTRLTVL.

To note about this clone: One end of the junction is discordant with germline, which a read error may explain. This chain joins TRBV7-7 and TRBJ2-1, with D possibly matching TRBD2 (5 bases). The CDR3 loop spans 13 amino acids. CDR1 SSHAT and CDR2 FNYEAQ come from the germline V gene (reference sequence). The DNA of the CDR3 is TGTGCTAGCAGCTTAGCGCATAACAATGAGCAGTTCTTC. It encodes CASSLAHNNEQFF. The entire variable domain, with the rest obtained from reference TRBV7-7 and TRBJ2-1, is as follows: GAGVSQSPRYKVTKRGQDVTLRCDPISSHATLYWYQQALGQGPEFLTYFNYEAQPDKSGLPSDRFSAERPEGSISTLTIQRTEQRDSAMYRCASSLAHNNEQFFGPGTRLTVL.

This chain links TRBV5-1 with TRBJ2-4; D may correspond to TRBD1 or TRBD2 (5 bases each). CDR3 length: 13 amino acids. The germline CDR1 and CDR2 sequences are SGHRS and YFSETQ. The ends were cut back, 5 bases at V and 2 bases at J, with 8 bases in the middle. The CDR3 sequence: CASSEGSKNIQYF. In DNA, the CDR3 is TGCGCCAGCAGTGAGGGGTCCAAAAACATTCAGTACTTC.

The CDR3 bases are TGTGCCAGCAGCCGCATTAACAGGGGGCTATTAACTGAAGCTTTCTTT. Its protein is CASSRINRGLLTEAFF. The V and J genes are TRBV13 and TRBJ1-1, with 9 bases aligning to TRBD1. CDR1 is PRHDT, CDR2 FYEKMQ, per germline (reference sequence). This CDR3 spans 16 amino acids. V shed 5 bases, J shed 5 bases, and the junction held 12 bases outside the gene matches. The variable domain in full, completed from reference TRBV13 and TRBJ1-1, reads AAGVIQSPRHLIKEKRETATLKCYPIPRHDTVYWYQQGPGQDPQFLISFYEKMQSDKGSIPDRFSAQQFSDYHSELNMSSLELGDSALYFCASSRINRGLLTEAFFGQGTRLTVV.

The V call is TRBV7-2, the J call TRBJ1-1, with D possibly TRBD1 on 5 matching bases. The CDR3 runs 13 residues. The germline V gene has CDR1 SGHTA and CDR2 FQGNSA. The V end lost 3 bases, the J end lost 7 bases, and 12 bases lay between the germline ends. CDR3 DNA sequence: TGTGCCAGCAGCTTGGGGGAAGGGCGTGAAGCTTTCTTT. This codes for CASSLGEGREAFF.

This chain connects TRBV28 to TRBJ1-6; TRBD1 matches 8 bases. The trim removed 3 bases at V and 10 bases at J, leaving 11 bases unmatched. Germline CDR1 is MDHEN and CDR2 is SYDVKM. The CDR3 is 16 residues long. The CDR3 nucleotides read TGTGCCAGCAGTTTTCTAGACAGGGGTTTTGGGTCACCCCTCCACTTT. Translation: CASSFLDRGFGSPLHF.

This clone has only one observation. The chain employs TRBV19 and TRBJ1-6, with 8 bases fitting TRBD1. This CDR3 comprises 14 residues. V trimming: 5 bases; J trimming: 9 bases; junction bases outside the gene matches: 6. Germline CDR1 and CDR2: LNHDA and SQIVND (reference sequence). For the CDR3, the DNA is TGTGCCAGTAGTTTGACAGGGGAGAGTTCACCCCTCCACTTT. Protein: CASSLTGESSPLHF.

This chain connects TRBV2 to TRBJ1-5, with 10 bases identical to TRBD1. Per germline, CDR1 SNHLY and CDR2 FYNNEI. V lost 3 bases and J lost 4; bases outside the gene matches: 3. The CDR3 length is 15 residues. This CDR3 is CASSEDRGSNQPQHF. The CDR3 DNA is TGTGCCAGCAGTGAGGACAGGGGGTCAAATCAGCCCCAGCATTTT.

The chain is built from TRBV5-1 and TRBJ2-3, with 8 bases fitting TRBD1. The CDR3 has 15 amino acids. Germline loops: CDR1 SGHRS, CDR2 YFSETQ. Trimming at V came to 3 bases and at J to 5 bases, leaving 8 bases not matched to a gene. CDR3 sequence reads: CASSSIQGEVDTQYF. In nucleotides, the CDR3 is TGCGCCAGCAGCTCTATACAGGGGGAGGTAGATACGCAGTATTTT. Filled out from reference TRBV5-1 and TRBJ2-3, the complete variable domain reads KAGVTQTPRYLIKTRGQQVTLSCSPISGHRSVSWYQQTPGQGLQFLFEYFSETQRNKGNFPGRFSGRQFSNSRSEMNVSTLELGDSALYLCASSSIQGEVDTQYFGPGTRLTVL.

The chain uses TRBV2 and TRBJ1-5; the D is unclear. This CDR3 contains 13 residues. Deletions cut 7 bases from V and 4 bases from J, with 11 bases between. Germline assignment: CDR1 SNHLY and CDR2 FYNNEI. CDR3 in DNA: TGTGCCAGCAACGGCCTGCCTAATCAGCCCCAGCATTTT. Amino acids: CASNGLPNQPQHF. Full variable domain (rest looked up from reference TRBV2 and TRBJ1-5): EPEVTQTPSHQVTQMGQEVILRCVPISNHLYFYWYRQILGQKVEFLVSFYNNEISEKSEIFDDQFSVERPDGSNFTLKIRSTKLEDSAMYFCASNGLPNQPQHFGDGTRLSIL.

This sequence joins TRBV27 and TRBJ2-1, with TRBD2 as a possible D gene (7 bases). This CDR3 is 12 amino acids long. The ends were cut back, 0 bases at V and 14 bases at J, with 11 bases in the middle. The germline CDR1 and CDR2 sequences are MNHEY and SMNVEV (reference sequence). The CDR3 protein is CASSLSGGGEFF. The CDR3 DNA follows: TGTGCCAGCAGTTTATCGGGAGGGGGGGAGTTCTTC.

The chain joins TRBV2 to TRBJ2-3; D is uncertain. Trimming stripped 7 bases from V and 3 bases from J, with 11 bases between. The germline V gene encodes CDR1 SNHLY and CDR2 FYNNEI. CDR3 length: 13 amino acids. The CDR3 sequence is CASNALGTDTQYF. CDR3 nucleotides: TGTGCCAGCAATGCGCTGGGAACAGATACGCAGTATTTT.

This rearrangement joins TRBV2 to TRBJ1-2; D is uncertain. CDR3 length: 13 residues. V lost 4 bases and J lost 7, with 13 bases in between. CDR1 and CDR2 from the germline V gene are SNHLY and FYNNEI. CDR3 loop: CASSVESATGYTF. Written as DNA, the CDR3 is TGTGCCAGCAGTGTGGAGAGCGCTACTGGCTACACCTTC.

This clone came up once. J is TRBJ1-4 and V is TRBV6-6; no firm D call. Trimming cost V 2 bases and J 4 bases, with 2 bases left between them. The CDR3 loop spans 12 amino acids. Per germline, CDR1 MNHNY and CDR2 SVGAGI (reference sequence). CDR3: CASSYGNEKLFF. The DNA for the CDR3 is TGTGCCAGCAGTTACGGTAATGAAAAACTGTTTTTT.

The genes are TRBV5-4 and TRBJ2-3, with D tentatively TRBD2 (6 bases). Germline CDR1 reads SGHNT; CDR2 reads YYREEE (reference sequence). The CDR3 runs to 13 residues. V was shortened by 0 bases and J by 7 bases, with 9 bases between the two germline ends. DNA for the CDR3: TGTGCCAGCAGCTTGGGGGACTCCTATACGCAGTATTTT. Translated, it gives CASSLGDSYTQYF.